The clone carrying this T cell receptor (beta chain) is a singleton in its sample. This entry belongs to a study of blood T cells in healthy people across ages. Turning to the study itself: Using template switching, researchers captured about one barcoded beta molecule for each two T cells.

This CDR3 has 15 amino acids. The trim removed 6 bases at V and 5 bases at J, leaving 7 bases unmatched. Germline CDR1 is MNHNS and CDR2 is SASEGT. Together with a sample-barcoded 5' primer, a J-beta primer mix was included in a second PCR lasting about 7 to 12 cycles. TCRdb independently ran MiXCR on the 5' RACE reads; one entry per CDR3 protein. This table holds about 690,000 distinct CDR3 sequences, about 43% found once. The source is a man older than 75 in good health. Sequences were obtained from blood. The rearrangement uses TRBV6-1 and TRBJ2-3; the match to TRBD2 covers 11 bases. In DNA form, the CDR3 reads TGTGCCAGCAGATCACTAGCGGGGGCTGGAGATACGCAGTATTTT. This codes for CASRSLAGAGDTQYF.